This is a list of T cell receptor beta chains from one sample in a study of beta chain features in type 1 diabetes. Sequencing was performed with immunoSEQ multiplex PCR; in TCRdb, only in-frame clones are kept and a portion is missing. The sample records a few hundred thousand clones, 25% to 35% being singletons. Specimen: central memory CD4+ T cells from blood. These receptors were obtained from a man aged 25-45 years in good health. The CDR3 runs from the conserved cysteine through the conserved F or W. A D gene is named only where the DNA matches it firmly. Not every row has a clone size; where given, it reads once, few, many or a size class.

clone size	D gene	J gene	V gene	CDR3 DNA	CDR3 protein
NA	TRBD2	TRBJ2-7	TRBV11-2	TGTGCCAGCAGCTTGGGCGGGAGCTCCTACGAGCAGTACTTC	CASSLGGSSYEQYF
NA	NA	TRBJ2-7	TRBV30	TGTGCCTGGAGTGCGCGGGTCGAGCAGTACTTC	CAWSARVEQYF
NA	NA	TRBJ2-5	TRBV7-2	TGTGCCAGCAGCTCCCGTTATACGGGGCAAACCCAAGAGACCCAGTACTTC	CASSSRYTGQTQETQYF
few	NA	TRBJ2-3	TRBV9	TGTGCCAGCAGCGCGGAACAGGAGACAGATACGCAGTATTTT	CASSAEQETDTQYF
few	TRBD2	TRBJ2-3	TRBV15	TGTGCCACCCGGGGGGGCAGTCACACTAGCACAGATACGCAGTATTTT	CATRGGSHTSTDTQYF
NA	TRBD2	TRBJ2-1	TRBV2	TGTGCCAGCAGGGCCTCTCCCGGGACTAGCGGGAGGGGGTTGGTAGGTGAGCAGTTCTTC	CASRASPGTSGRGLVGEQFF
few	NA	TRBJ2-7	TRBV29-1	TGCAGCGTCCTCCGGGGGTGGCGGGACGAGCAGTACTTC	CSVLRGWRDEQYF
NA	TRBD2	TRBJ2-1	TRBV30	TGTGCCTGGAGTGGAAGGACTAGCGGTTGGGGGTATGAGCAGTTCTTC	CAWSGRTSGWGYEQFF
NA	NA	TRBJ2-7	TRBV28	TGTGCCAGCAGTTTCCTATCCTACGAGCAGTACTTC	CASSFLSYEQYF
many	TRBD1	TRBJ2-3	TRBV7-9	TGTGCCAGCAGCTTGACAGGGGGCAAGGCAGATACGCAGTATTTT	CASSLTGGKADTQYF
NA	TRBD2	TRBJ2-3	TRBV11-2	TGTGCCAGCAGCTTAGATCTCTACGGACTAGCGGGGCCAGATACGCAGTATTTT	CASSLDLYGLAGPDTQYF
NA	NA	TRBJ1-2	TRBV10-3	TGTGCCATCAGTGCCCAGGACAGAGCTAACTATGGCTACACCTTC	CAISAQDRANYGYTF
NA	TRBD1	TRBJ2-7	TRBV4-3	TGCGCCAGCAGCCAGGGGACAGGACCCTCCTACGAGCAGTACTTC	CASSQGTGPSYEQYF
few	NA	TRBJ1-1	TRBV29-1	TGCAGCGGCCTAATCCGGGACACTGAAGCTTTCTTT	CSGLIRDTEAFF
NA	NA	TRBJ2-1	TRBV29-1	TGCAGCGTTGGGCGGGATGAGCAGTTCTTC	CSVGRDEQFF
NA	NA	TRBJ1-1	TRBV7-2	TGTGCCACTATGACACAGGGTCATCGGGCTTTCTTT	CATMTQGHRAFF
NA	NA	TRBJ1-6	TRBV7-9	TGTGCCAGCAGCGCACAAGGGGAATCACCCCTCCACTTT	CASSAQGESPLHF
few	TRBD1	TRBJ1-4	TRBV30	TGTGCCTGGAGGGGACAGGCGATTCATGAAAAACTGTTTTTT	CAWRGQAIHEKLFF
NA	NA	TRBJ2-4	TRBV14	TGTGCCAGCAGCCAAGCCCCCAAGGGATACATTCAGTACTTC	CASSQAPKGYIQYF
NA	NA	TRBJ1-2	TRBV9	TGTGCCAGCAGTTCCAGGGATTCAGGTGTAGATGGCTACACCTTC	CASSSRDSGVDGYTF
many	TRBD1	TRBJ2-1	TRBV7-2	TGTGCCAGCAGACTCGACGGGACAGGGCAGTTCTTC	CASRLDGTGQFF
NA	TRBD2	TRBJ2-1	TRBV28	TGTGCCAGCAGTCCGACTAGCGGGGTCTCCTACAATGAGCAGTTCTTC	CASSPTSGVSYNEQFF
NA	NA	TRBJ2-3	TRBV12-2	TGTGCAAGTCGCTTAGGTCGGGACAGGAAAAGCACAGATACGCAGTATTTT	CASRLGRDRKSTDTQYF
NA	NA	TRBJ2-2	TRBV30	TGTGCCTGGAGTGTACAAGGGGTGAGGGCCGGGGAGCTGTTTTTT	CAWSVQGVRAGELFF
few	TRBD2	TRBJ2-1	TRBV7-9	TGTGCCAGCAGCCGGGGGGATGAGCAGTTCTTC	CASSRGDEQFF
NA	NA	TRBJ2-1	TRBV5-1	TGCGCCAGCAGCCCCTCATCAGGGGCGTCGGCGGAGGAGCAGTTCTTC	CASSPSSGASAEEQFF
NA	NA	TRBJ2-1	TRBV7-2	TGTGCCAGCAGCACTAAGATCTGGGCGGGTGAGCAGTTCTTC	CASSTKIWAGEQFF
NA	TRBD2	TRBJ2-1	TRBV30	TGTGCCTGGAAGGCTAGCGGGCCTGAGCAGTTCTTC	CAWKASGPEQFF